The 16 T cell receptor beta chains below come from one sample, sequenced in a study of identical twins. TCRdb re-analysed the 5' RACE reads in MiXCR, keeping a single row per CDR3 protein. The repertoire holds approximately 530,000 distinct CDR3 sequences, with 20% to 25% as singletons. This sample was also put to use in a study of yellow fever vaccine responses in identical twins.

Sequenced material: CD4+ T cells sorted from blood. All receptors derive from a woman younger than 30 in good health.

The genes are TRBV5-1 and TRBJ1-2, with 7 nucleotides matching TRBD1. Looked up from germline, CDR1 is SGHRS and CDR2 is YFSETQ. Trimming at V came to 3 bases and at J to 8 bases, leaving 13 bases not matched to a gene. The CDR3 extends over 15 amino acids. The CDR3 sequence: CASSSPLDRSKGYTF. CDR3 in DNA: TGCGCCAGCAGCTCCCCTCTGGACAGGTCTAAAGGCTACACCTTC.

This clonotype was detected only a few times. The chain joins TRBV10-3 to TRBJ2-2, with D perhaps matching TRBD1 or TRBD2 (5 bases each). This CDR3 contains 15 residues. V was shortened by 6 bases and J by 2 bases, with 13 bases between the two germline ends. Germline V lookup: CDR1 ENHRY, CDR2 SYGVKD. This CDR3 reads CAIRSGTTNTGELFF. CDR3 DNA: TGTGCCATCAGATCCGGGACGACTAACACCGGGGAGCTGTTTTTT.

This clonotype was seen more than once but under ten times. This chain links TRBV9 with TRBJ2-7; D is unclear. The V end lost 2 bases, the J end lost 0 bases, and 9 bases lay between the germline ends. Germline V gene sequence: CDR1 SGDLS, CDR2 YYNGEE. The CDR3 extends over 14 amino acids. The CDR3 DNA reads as TGTGCCAGCAGCGTCAGGCTCGGCTCCTACGAGCAGTACTTC. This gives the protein CASSVRLGSYEQYF.

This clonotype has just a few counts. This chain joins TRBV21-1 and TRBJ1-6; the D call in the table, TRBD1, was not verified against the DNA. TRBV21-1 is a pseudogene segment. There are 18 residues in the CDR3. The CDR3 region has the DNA TGTGCCAGCAGCAACCCCGGACAGGGGAGCTCCTATAATTCACCCCTCCACTTT. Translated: CASSNPGQGSSYNSPLHF.

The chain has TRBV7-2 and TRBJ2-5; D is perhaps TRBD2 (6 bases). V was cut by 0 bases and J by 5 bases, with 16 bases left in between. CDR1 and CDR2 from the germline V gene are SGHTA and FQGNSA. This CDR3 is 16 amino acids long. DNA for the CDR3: TGTGCCAGCAGCTTAGCGCTTCTGACTAGAAGTGAGACCCAGTACTTC. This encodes CASSLALLTRSETQYF.

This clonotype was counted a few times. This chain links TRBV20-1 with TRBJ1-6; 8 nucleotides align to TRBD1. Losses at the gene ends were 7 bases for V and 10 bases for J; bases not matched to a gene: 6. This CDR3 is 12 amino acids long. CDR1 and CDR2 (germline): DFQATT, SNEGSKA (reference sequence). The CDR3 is CSVGQGSSPLHF. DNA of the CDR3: TGCAGTGTCGGACAGGGTAGCTCACCCCTCCACTTT.

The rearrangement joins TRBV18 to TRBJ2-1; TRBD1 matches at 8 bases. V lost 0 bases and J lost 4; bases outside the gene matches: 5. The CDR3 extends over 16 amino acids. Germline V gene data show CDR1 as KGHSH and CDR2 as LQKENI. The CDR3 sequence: CASSPPRQGFYNEQFF. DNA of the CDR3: TGTGCCAGCTCACCACCTAGACAGGGGTTTTACAATGAGCAGTTCTTC. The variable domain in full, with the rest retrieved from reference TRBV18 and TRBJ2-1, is NAGVMQNPRHLVRRRGQEARLRCSPMKGHSHVYWYRQLPEEGLKFMVYLQKENIIDESGMPKERFSAEFPKEGPSILRIQQVVRGDSAAYFCASSPPRQGFYNEQFFGPGTRLTVL.

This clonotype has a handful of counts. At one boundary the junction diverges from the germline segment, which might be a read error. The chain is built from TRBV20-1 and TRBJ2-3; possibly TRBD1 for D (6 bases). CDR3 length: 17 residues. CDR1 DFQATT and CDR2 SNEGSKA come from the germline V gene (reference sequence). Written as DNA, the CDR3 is TGCTGTGCTAGAGAACAGGGCTTCCTCCCTCTCACAGATACGCAGTATTTT. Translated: CCAREQGFLPLTDTQYF.

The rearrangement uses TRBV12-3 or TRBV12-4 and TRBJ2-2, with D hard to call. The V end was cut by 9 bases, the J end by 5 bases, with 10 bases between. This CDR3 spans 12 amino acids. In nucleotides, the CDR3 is TGTGCCAGTACCTCGGGTACCGGGGAGCTGTTTTTT. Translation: CASTSGTGELFF.

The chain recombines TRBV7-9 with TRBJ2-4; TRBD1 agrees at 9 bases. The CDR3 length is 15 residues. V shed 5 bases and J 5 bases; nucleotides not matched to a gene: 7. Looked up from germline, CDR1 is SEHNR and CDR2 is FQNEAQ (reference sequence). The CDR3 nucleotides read TGTGCCAGCAGCACCCACAGGGGGCAGGAAAACATTCAGTACTTC. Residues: CASSTHRGQENIQYF.

The CDR3 region is CASSTLRENTEAFF. The CDR3 DNA reads as TGTGCCAGCAGTACCCTCAGGGAAAACACTGAAGCTTTCTTT. The chain employs TRBV27 and TRBJ1-1; possibly TRBD1 for D (5 bases). Germline V gene sequence: CDR1 MNHEY, CDR2 SMNVEV (reference sequence). This CDR3 region has 14 residues. Deletions cut 5 bases from V and 2 bases from J, with 12 bases between.

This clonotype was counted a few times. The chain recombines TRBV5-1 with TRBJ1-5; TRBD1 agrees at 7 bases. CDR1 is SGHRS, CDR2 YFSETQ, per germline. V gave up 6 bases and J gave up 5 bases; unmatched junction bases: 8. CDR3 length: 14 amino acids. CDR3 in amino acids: CASKVGDRDQPQHF. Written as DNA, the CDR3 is TGCGCCAGCAAAGTCGGGGACAGAGATCAGCCCCAGCATTTT.

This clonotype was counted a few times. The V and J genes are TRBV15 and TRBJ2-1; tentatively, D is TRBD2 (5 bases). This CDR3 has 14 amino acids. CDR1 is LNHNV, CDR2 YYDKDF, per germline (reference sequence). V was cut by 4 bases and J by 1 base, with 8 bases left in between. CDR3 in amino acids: CATSNGGSYNEQFF. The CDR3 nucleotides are TGTGCCACCAGCAACGGCGGGTCCTACAATGAGCAGTTCTTC.

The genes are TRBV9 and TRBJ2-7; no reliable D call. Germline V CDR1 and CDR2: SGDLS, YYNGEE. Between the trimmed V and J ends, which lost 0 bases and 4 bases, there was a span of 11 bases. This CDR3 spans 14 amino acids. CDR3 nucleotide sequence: TGTGCCAGCAGCGTAGCCCCTGCGAATTACGAGCAGTACTTC. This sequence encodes CASSVAPANYEQYF. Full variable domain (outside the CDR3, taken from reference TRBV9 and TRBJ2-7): DSGVTQTPKHLITATGQRVTLRCSPRSGDLSVYWYQQSLDQGLQFLIQYYNGEERAKGNILERFSAQQFPDLHSELNLSSLELGDSALYFCASSVAPANYEQYFGPGTRLTVT.

The CDR3 region has the DNA TGTGCCAGCAGCCGACTGAGCGAAAAATATGGCTACACCTTC. Its translation is CASSRLSEKYGYTF. V is TRBV3-1 and J is TRBJ1-2; D not certain. Trimming pared 4 bases from V and 5 bases from J, leaving 14 bases between. The CDR3 loop spans 14 amino acids. CDR1 and CDR2 from the germline V gene are LGHDT and YNNKEL (reference sequence).

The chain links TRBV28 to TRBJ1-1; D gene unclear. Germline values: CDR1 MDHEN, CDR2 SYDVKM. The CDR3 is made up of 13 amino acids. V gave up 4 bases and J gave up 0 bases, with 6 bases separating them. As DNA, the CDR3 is TGTGCCAGCAGTTACCCAGTGAACACTGAAGCTTTCTTT. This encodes CASSYPVNTEAFF.